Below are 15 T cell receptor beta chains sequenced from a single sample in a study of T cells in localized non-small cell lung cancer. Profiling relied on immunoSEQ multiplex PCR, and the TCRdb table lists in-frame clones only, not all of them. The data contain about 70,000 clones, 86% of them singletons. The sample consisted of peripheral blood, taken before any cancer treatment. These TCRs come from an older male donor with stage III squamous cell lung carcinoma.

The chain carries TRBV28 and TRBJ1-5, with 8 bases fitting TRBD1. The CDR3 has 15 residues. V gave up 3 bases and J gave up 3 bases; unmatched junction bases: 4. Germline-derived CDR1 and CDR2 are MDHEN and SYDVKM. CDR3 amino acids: CASSLTGVNNQPQHF. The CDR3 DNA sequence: TGTGCCAGCAGTTTGACAGGGGTCAACAATCAGCCCCAGCATTTT.

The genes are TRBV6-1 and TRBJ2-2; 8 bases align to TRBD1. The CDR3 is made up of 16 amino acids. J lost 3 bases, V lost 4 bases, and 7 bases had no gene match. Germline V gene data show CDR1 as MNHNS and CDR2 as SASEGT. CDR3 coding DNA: TGTGCCAGCAGTGGCCGGACAGGGATTTACACCGGGGAGCTGTTTTTT. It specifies CASSGRTGIYTGELFF.

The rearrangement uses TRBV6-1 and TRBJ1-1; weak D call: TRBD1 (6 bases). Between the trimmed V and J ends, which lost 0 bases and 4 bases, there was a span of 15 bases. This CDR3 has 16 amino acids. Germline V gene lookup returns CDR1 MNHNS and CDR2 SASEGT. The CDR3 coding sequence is TGTGCCAGCAGTGAAGCAGACAGGATCAGGGGCACTGAAGCTTTCTTT. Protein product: CASSEADRIRGTEAFF.

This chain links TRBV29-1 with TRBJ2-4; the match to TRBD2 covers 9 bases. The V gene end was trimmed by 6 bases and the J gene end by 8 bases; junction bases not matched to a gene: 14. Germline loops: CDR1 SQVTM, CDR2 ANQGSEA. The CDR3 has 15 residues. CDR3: CSVSQSSGRSDIQYF. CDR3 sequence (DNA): TGCAGCGTCTCCCAGTCCAGCGGGAGGTCGGACATTCAGTACTTC.

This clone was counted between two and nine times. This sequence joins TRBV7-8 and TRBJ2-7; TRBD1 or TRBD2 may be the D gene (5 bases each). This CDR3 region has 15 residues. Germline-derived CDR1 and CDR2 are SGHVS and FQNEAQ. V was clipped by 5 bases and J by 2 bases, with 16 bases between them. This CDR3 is CASSITPGLAYEQYF. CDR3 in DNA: TGTGCCAGCAGCATAACTCCGGGGCTCGCCTACGAGCAGTACTTC.

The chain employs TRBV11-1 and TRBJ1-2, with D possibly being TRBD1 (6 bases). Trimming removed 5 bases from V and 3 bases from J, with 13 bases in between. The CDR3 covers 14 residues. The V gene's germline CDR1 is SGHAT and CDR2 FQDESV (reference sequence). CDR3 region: CASSKRRGDYGYTF. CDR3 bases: TGTGCCAGCAGCAAAAGAAGGGGGGACTATGGCTACACCTTC.

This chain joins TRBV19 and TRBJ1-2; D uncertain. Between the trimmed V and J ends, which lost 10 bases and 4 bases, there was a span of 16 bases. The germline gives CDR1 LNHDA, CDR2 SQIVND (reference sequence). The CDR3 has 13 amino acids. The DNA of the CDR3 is TGTGCCACCTCACCCCCGGGATTCTATGGCTACACCTTC. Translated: CATSPPGFYGYTF.

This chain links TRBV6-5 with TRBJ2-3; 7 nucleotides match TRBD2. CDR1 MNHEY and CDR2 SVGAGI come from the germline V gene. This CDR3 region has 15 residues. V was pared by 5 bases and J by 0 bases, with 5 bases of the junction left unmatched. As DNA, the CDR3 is TGTGCCAGCAGTCGGAGCGGGGCTAGCACAGATACGCAGTATTTT. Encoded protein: CASSRSGASTDTQYF.

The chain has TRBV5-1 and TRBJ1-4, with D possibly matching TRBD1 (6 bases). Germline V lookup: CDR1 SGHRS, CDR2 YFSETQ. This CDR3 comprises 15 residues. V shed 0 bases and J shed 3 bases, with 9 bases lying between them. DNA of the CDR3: TGCGCCAGCAGCTTGGAGGGGGTGGCTAATGAAAAACTGTTTTTT. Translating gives CASSLEGVANEKLFF.

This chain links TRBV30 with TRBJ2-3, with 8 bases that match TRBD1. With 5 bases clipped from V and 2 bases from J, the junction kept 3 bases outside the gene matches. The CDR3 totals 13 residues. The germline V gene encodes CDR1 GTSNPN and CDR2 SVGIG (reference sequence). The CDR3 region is CAWGQGNTDTQYF. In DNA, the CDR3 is TGTGCCTGGGGACAGGGAAACACAGATACGCAGTATTTT.

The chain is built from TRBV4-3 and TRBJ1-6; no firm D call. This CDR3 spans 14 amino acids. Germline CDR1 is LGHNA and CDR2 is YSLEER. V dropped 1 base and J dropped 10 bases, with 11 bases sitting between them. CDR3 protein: CASSQGASGSPLHF. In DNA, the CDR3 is TGCGCCAGCAGCCAAGGGGCGAGTGGATCACCCCTCCACTTT.

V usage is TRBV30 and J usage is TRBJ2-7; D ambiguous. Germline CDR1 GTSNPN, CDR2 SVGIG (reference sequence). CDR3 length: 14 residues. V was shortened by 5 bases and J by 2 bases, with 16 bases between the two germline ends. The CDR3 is CAWGPPVATYEQYF. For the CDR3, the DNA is TGTGCCTGGGGACCCCCCGTAGCCACCTACGAGCAGTACTTC.

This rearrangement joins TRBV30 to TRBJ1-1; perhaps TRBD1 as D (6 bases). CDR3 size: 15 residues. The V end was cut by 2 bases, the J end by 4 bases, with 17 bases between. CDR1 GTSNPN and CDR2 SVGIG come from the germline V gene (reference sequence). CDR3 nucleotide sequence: TGTGCCTGGAGTTCAACAGGGTTTATTAGCACTGAAGCTTTCTTT. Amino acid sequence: CAWSSTGFISTEAFF.

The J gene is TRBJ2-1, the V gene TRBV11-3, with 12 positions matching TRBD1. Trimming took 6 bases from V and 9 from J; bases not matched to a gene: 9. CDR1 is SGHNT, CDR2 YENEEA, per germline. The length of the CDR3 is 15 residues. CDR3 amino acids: CASSLGGTGGVEQFF. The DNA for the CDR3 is TGTGCCAGCAGTCTCGGTGGGACAGGGGGCGTTGAGCAGTTCTTC.

This CDR3 reads CASSAHRVAFF. In DNA form, the CDR3 reads TGTGCCAGCAGCGCGCACAGGGTGGCTTTCTTT. V gene TRBV11-2 combines with J gene TRBJ1-1, with D perhaps TRBD1 (6 bases). Trimming took off 5 bases at V and 11 bases at J, with 12 bases between the two ends. Per germline, CDR1 SGHAT and CDR2 FQNNGV. The CDR3 totals 11 residues.